A selection of T cell receptor beta chains follows, all from one sample in a study of T cells after yellow fever vaccination. TCRdb re-called the 5' RACE reads with MiXCR, one entry per CDR3 protein. The sample consists of roughly 320,000 distinct CDR3 sequences, about 10% of them appearing once. This material consisted of CD4+ T cells sorted from PBMCs, taken 45 days after the yellow fever booster vaccination. The receptor source for this set is a man younger than 35 who received the YFV17D yellow fever vaccine. CDR3s include the opening cysteine and the closing phenylalanine or tryptophan. The order of the fields is clone size, J gene, V gene, CDR3 length, D gene, CDR3 DNA, CDR3 protein. The D gene is left open where the match is weak. Rows give clone size only sometimes, using once, few, many, or a class for an expanded clone.

abundance: .; j_gene: TRBJ2-7; v_gene: TRBV18; len: 14; d_gene: TRBD1; CDR3nt: TGTGCCAGCTCACCATTTGACAGGGGGCTAGAGCAGTACTTC; CDR3aa: CASSPFDRGLEQYF
abundance: .; j_gene: TRBJ2-1; v_gene: TRBV6-2/TRBV6-3; len: 15; d_gene: TRBD2; CDR3nt: TGTGCCAGCGTTAGGCTCAGCGGGGGGGACAATGAGCAGTTCTTC; CDR3aa: CASVRLSGGDNEQFF
abundance: many; j_gene: TRBJ1-1; v_gene: TRBV10-3; len: 14; d_gene: .; CDR3nt: TGTGCCATCAGACGTGACGACCTCTACACTGAAGCTTTCTTT; CDR3aa: CAIRRDDLYTEAFF
abundance: few; j_gene: TRBJ2-4; v_gene: TRBV12-3/TRBV12-4; len: 14; d_gene: TRBD2; CDR3nt: TGTGCCAGCAGTTTTGGCCCCGGGGGGAACATTCAGTACTTC; CDR3aa: CASSFGPGGNIQYF
abundance: few; j_gene: TRBJ1-5; v_gene: TRBV6-5; len: 15; d_gene: .; CDR3nt: TGTGCCAGCAGTTACTCTGGGGGTGCCCATCAGCCCCAGCATTTT; CDR3aa: CASSYSGGAHQPQHF
abundance: few; j_gene: TRBJ1-1; v_gene: TRBV4-3; len: 14; d_gene: .; CDR3nt: TGCGCCAGCAGCCAAGCGGCGGTGAACACTGAAGCTTTCTTT; CDR3aa: CASSQAAVNTEAFF
abundance: many; j_gene: TRBJ2-3; v_gene: TRBV29-1; len: 13; d_gene: .; CDR3nt: TGCAGCGTACAACTAGATCTGGCAGATACGCAGTATTTT; CDR3aa: CSVQLDLADTQYF
abundance: few; j_gene: TRBJ1-6; v_gene: TRBV12-3/TRBV12-4; len: 14; d_gene: TRBD1; CDR3nt: TGTGCCAGCGGGCGACAGGGAGGAAATTCACCCCTCCACTTT; CDR3aa: CASGRQGGNSPLHF
abundance: .; j_gene: TRBJ2-1; v_gene: TRBV24-1; len: 16; d_gene: TRBD1; CDR3nt: TGTGCCACCAGTGTCCTCGGGGACAGGGGGTACAATGAGCAGTTCTTC; CDR3aa: CATSVLGDRGYNEQFF
abundance: .; j_gene: TRBJ1-2; v_gene: TRBV27; len: 13; d_gene: .; CDR3nt: TGTGCCAGCACCCGGGGGGGAAACTATGGCTACACCTTC; CDR3aa: CASTRGGNYGYTF
abundance: .; j_gene: TRBJ2-5; v_gene: TRBV4-1; len: 15; d_gene: TRBD2; CDR3nt: TGCGCCAGCAGCCCTGACCGGGGGGTACAAGAGACCCAGTACTTC; CDR3aa: CASSPDRGVQETQYF
abundance: .; j_gene: TRBJ2-2; v_gene: TRBV6-1; len: 15; d_gene: TRBD2; CDR3nt: TGTGCCAGCACTCCTAGCGGGGGGGACACCGGGGAGCTGTTTTTT; CDR3aa: CASTPSGGDTGELFF
abundance: few; j_gene: TRBJ1-5; v_gene: TRBV20-1; len: 13; d_gene: .; CDR3nt: TGCAGTGCTGGGACTGAGGGGGATCAGCCCCAGCATTTT; CDR3aa: CSAGTEGDQPQHF
abundance: .; j_gene: TRBJ2-4; v_gene: TRBV20-1; len: 14; d_gene: .; CDR3nt: TGCAGTGCACGTTTCGTCGGGACGGAAAACATTCAGTACTTC; CDR3aa: CSARFVGTENIQYF
abundance: .; j_gene: TRBJ2-5; v_gene: TRBV7-2; len: 15; d_gene: .; CDR3nt: TGTGCCAGCAGCTTAAAAACAGGGAATTTGGTGACCCAGTACTTC; CDR3aa: CASSLKTGNLVTQYF
abundance: few; j_gene: TRBJ2-1; v_gene: TRBV2; len: 15; d_gene: TRBD2; CDR3nt: TGTGCCAGCAGTGAACTAGCGGGACAATACAATGAGCAGTTCTTC; CDR3aa: CASSELAGQYNEQFF
abundance: few; j_gene: TRBJ2-5; v_gene: TRBV19; len: 13; d_gene: .; CDR3nt: TGTGCCAGTAGTATTCGAGAGCAAGAGACCCAGTACTTC; CDR3aa: CASSIREQETQYF
abundance: .; j_gene: TRBJ1-4; v_gene: TRBV6-1; len: 14; d_gene: .; CDR3nt: TGTGCCAGCAGTCTCGACATCGGAAATGAAAAACTGTTTTTT; CDR3aa: CASSLDIGNEKLFF
abundance: few; j_gene: TRBJ1-3; v_gene: TRBV28; len: 15; d_gene: .; CDR3nt: TGTGCCAGCAGACGACGGACCCACTCTGGAAACACCATATATTTT; CDR3aa: CASRRRTHSGNTIYF
abundance: .; j_gene: TRBJ2-3; v_gene: TRBV20-1; len: 12; d_gene: TRBD1; CDR3nt: TGCAGCCCGGGACAGGGATCAGATACGCAGTATTTT; CDR3aa: CSPGQGSDTQYF
abundance: few; j_gene: TRBJ1-3; v_gene: TRBV6-5; len: 12; d_gene: .; CDR3nt: TGTGCCAGCATGGGGGATGGAAACACCATATATTTT; CDR3aa: CASMGDGNTIYF
abundance: .; j_gene: TRBJ2-1; v_gene: TRBV20-1; len: 15; d_gene: .; CDR3nt: TGCAGTGCTAGAGCGGTAGCGGCGGTCTACAATGAGCAGTTCTTC; CDR3aa: CSARAVAAVYNEQFF
abundance: many; j_gene: TRBJ1-1; v_gene: TRBV6-2/TRBV6-3; len: 13; d_gene: .; CDR3nt: TGTGCCAGCCGTCGCTCGGGGATAAGTGAAGCTTTCTTT; CDR3aa: CASRRSGISEAFF
abundance: .; j_gene: TRBJ1-1; v_gene: TRBV9; len: 15; d_gene: .; CDR3nt: TGTGCCAGCAGCACGACCGGGTATTTGAGCACTGAAGCTTTCTTT; CDR3aa: CASSTTGYLSTEAFF
abundance: few; j_gene: TRBJ2-1; v_gene: TRBV5-1; len: 15; d_gene: .; CDR3nt: TGCGCCAGCAGGTTCAGGGCAGGGGGGCCTGATGGGCAGTTCTTC; CDR3aa: CASRFRAGGPDGQFF
abundance: .; j_gene: TRBJ2-3; v_gene: TRBV5-1; len: 17; d_gene: TRBD2; CDR3nt: TGCGCCAGCAGCCCGTGGCCCGGGACTAGCGGCACAGATACGCAGTATTTT; CDR3aa: CASSPWPGTSGTDTQYF
abundance: .; j_gene: TRBJ2-2; v_gene: TRBV7-3; len: 13; d_gene: .; CDR3nt: TGTGCCAGCAGCTTAACCCCAGCTGGGGAGCTGTTTTTT; CDR3aa: CASSLTPAGELFF
abundance: few; j_gene: TRBJ2-5; v_gene: TRBV4-3; len: 16; d_gene: TRBD1; CDR3nt: TGCGCCAGCAGCCAAGGGGCTACAGGGGGTTCGGAGACCCAGTACTTC; CDR3aa: CASSQGATGGSETQYF
abundance: many; j_gene: TRBJ1-6; v_gene: TRBV4-1; len: 17; d_gene: .; CDR3nt: TGCGCCAGCAGCCAAGCTAGATTAGGGGCGGGAAATTCACCCCTCCACTTT; CDR3aa: CASSQARLGAGNSPLHF
abundance: once; j_gene: TRBJ1-6; v_gene: TRBV7-9; len: 13; d_gene: .; CDR3nt: TGTGCCAGCAGCTTAGTGGCGGATTCACCCCTCCACTTT; CDR3aa: CASSLVADSPLHF
abundance: few; j_gene: TRBJ2-5; v_gene: TRBV7-2; len: 15; d_gene: TRBD2; CDR3nt: TGTGCCAGCAGCCGTTCGGTAGCGGGGGAAGAGACCCAGTACTTC; CDR3aa: CASSRSVAGEETQYF
abundance: .; j_gene: TRBJ1-1; v_gene: TRBV12-3/TRBV12-4; len: 14; d_gene: .; CDR3nt: TGTGCCAGCAGGTCGGGACAATTGAACACTGAAGCTTTCTTT; CDR3aa: CASRSGQLNTEAFF
abundance: .; j_gene: TRBJ1-2; v_gene: TRBV6-2/TRBV6-3; len: 12; d_gene: .; CDR3nt: TGTGCCAGCGGGGAACAATACTATGGCTACACCTTC; CDR3aa: CASGEQYYGYTF
abundance: .; j_gene: TRBJ2-2; v_gene: TRBV5-1; len: 14; d_gene: .; CDR3nt: TGCGCCAGCAGCAGGACAACGAACACCGGGGAGCTGTTTTTT; CDR3aa: CASSRTTNTGELFF
abundance: .; j_gene: TRBJ2-5; v_gene: TRBV6-2/TRBV6-3; len: 13; d_gene: .; CDR3nt: TGTGCCAGCAGTTCCAGAAATCGGGAGACCCAGTACTTC; CDR3aa: CASSSRNRETQYF
abundance: many; j_gene: TRBJ1-2; v_gene: TRBV20-1; len: 14; d_gene: .; CDR3nt: TGCAGTGCTAGAGGAGGACATAGATACTATGGCTACACCTTC; CDR3aa: CSARGGHRYYGYTF
abundance: .; j_gene: TRBJ1-2; v_gene: TRBV12-3/TRBV12-4; len: 15; d_gene: .; CDR3nt: TGTGCCAGCAGTTTATCAGGGGTTGGAAACTATGGCTACACCTTC; CDR3aa: CASSLSGVGNYGYTF
abundance: .; j_gene: TRBJ1-5; v_gene: TRBV19; len: 16; d_gene: .; CDR3nt: TGTGCCAGTAAACCCCCCCCGACAGGTAGCAATCAGCCCCAGCATTTT; CDR3aa: CASKPPPTGSNQPQHF
abundance: many; j_gene: TRBJ1-1; v_gene: TRBV7-2; len: 15; d_gene: .; CDR3nt: TGTGCCAGCAGCCCCTCAGGGGTTCGGAACACTGAAGCTTTCTTT; CDR3aa: CASSPSGVRNTEAFF